The T cell receptor beta chain described here comes from a study of T cell responses to AZD1222 COVID-19 vaccine. Findings of the study overall: Close to half of all spike-specific TCRs reportedly target regions of the variants that are unmutated. Spike-specific TCR breadth and depth grew following two AZD1222 doses. Donors were largely white British and mainly female; clonal diversity was possibly underestimated. Baseline serology detected seropositivity in only a handful of AZD1222 recipients.

The repertoire was sequenced with immunoSEQ multiplex PCR; TCRdb's copy has only in-frame clones and lacks some. The sample yields more than 150,000 clones, roughly 94% seen once. Note on this clone: What it binds is not known.

The V end lost 1 base, the J end lost 0 bases, and 13 bases lay between the germline ends. CDR3 length: 17 amino acids. Germline V CDR1 and CDR2: SGHTA, FQGNSA. The sequence derives from an adult who received the AZD1222 COVID-19 vaccine. The chain joins TRBV7-2 to TRBJ1-3; D is ambiguous. The sequencing here drew on peripheral blood, taken 28 days after the second AZD1222 dose. The CDR3 region is CASSLEKSWGSGNTIYF. CDR3 DNA sequence: TGTGCCAGCAGCTTAGAGAAAAGCTGGGGCTCTGGAAACACCATATATTTT. Using reference TRBV7-2 and TRBJ1-3 for the parts outside the CDR3, the full variable domain is GAGVSQSPSNKVTEKGKDVELRCDPISGHTALYWYRQSLGQGLEFLIYFQGNSAPDKSGLPSDRFSAERTGGSVSTLTIQRTQQEDSAVYLCASSLEKSWGSGNTIYFGEGSWLTVV.